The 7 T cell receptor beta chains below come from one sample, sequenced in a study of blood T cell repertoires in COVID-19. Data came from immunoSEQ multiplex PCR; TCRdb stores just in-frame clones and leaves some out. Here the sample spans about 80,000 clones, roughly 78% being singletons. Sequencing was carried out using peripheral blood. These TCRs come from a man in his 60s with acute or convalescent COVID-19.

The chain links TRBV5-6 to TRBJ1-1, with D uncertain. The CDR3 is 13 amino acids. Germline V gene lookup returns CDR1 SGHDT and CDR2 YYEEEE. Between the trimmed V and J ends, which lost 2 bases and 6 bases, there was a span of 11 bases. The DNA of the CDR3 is TGTGCCAGCAGCTTAGTTCGAACGGCTGAAGCTTTCTTT. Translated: CASSLVRTAEAFF. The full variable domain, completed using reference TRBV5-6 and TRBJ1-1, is DAGVTQSPTHLIKTRGQQVTLRCSPKSGHDTVSWYQQALGQGPQFIFQYYEEEERQRGNFPDRFSGHQFPNYSSELNVNALLLGDSALYLCASSLVRTAEAFFGQGTRLTVV.

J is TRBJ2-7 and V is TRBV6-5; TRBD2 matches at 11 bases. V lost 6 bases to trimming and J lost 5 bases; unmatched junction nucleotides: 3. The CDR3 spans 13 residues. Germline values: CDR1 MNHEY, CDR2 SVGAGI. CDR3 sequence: CASRLAGGDEQYF. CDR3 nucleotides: TGTGCCAGCAGATTAGCGGGAGGGGACGAGCAGTACTTC.

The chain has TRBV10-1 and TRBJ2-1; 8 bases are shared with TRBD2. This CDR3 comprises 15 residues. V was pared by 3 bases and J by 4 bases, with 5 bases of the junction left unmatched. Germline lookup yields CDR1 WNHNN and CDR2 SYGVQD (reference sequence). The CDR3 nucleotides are TGCGCCAGCAGTGACACGGGAGGGCCGTACAATGAGCAGTTCTTC. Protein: CASSDTGGPYNEQFF.

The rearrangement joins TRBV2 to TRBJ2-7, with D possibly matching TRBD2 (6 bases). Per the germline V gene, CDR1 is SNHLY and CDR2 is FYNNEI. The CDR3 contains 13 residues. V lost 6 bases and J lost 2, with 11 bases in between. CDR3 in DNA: TGTGCCAGCAGCCCCACGGGGGCCTACGAGCAGTACTTC. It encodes CASSPTGAYEQYF.

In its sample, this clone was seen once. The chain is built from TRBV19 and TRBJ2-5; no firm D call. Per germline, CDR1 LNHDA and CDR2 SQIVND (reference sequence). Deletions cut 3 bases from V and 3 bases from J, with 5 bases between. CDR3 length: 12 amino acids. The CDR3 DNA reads TGTGCCAGTAGTATGTCGGAAGAGACCCAGTACTTC. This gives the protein CASSMSEETQYF.

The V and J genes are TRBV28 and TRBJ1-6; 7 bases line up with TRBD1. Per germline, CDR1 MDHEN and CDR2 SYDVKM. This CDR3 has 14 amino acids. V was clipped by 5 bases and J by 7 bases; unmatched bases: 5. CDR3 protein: CASSDQTGNSPLHF. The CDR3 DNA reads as TGTGCCAGCAGTGACCAGACAGGGAATTCACCCCTCCACTTT. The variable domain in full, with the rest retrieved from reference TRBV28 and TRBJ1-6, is DVKVTQSSRYLVKRTGEKVFLECVQDMDHENMFWYRQDPGLGLRLIYFSYDVKMKEKGDIPEGYSVSREKKERFSLILESASTNQTSMYLCASSDQTGNSPLHFGNGTRLTVT.

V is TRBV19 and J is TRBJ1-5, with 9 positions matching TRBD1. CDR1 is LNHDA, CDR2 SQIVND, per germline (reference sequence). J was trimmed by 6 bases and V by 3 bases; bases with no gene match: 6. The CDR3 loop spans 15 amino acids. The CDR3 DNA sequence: TGTGCCAGTAGTATGGGGGACAGGGTTGCTCAGCCCCAGCATTTT. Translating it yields CASSMGDRVAQPQHF.